The clone carrying this TCR beta chain was recorded once. Its antigen is as yet unknown. The sample comes from a study of T cell responses to AZD1222 COVID-19 vaccine. Findings of the study overall: The donors showed a predominance of white British ancestry and of females, with possible underestimation of clonal diversity. At 160-218 and 743-854, vaccine-associated CD4 TCRs were dominant, and they spanned spike. Receipt of two AZD1222 doses was followed by a rise in Spike-specific TCR breadth and depth. Repertoire collection took place solely once the T cell response had peaked.

The CDR3 has 18 residues. Libraries were prepared by immunoSEQ multiplex PCR; TCRdb keeps only in-frame clonotypes and omits some of them. The table has more than 150,000 clones, roughly 92% seen once. The sequence derives from an adult in good health. Sequenced material: peripheral blood, taken on day 0 of AZD1222 vaccination. The rearrangement uses TRBV21-1 and TRBJ2-7; the table's TRBD2 call for D was not verified on the DNA. TRBV21-1 is flagged as a pseudogene. CDR3 sequence: CASSKDDLAGGHHYEQYV. In nucleotides, the CDR3 is TGTGCCAGCAGCAAAGACGATCTAGCGGGGGGGCATCACTACGAGCAGTACGTC.